These T cell receptor beta chains were read from a single sample in a study of cytomegalovirus exposure and HLA in healthy donors. Here immunoSEQ multiplex PCR was the method, and the copy in TCRdb shows in-frame clones only, minus some. Of about 200,000 clones in the sample, 70% to 90% are singletons; the top ten hold around 2.3%. The material sequenced was PBMCs. These receptors all come from a woman aged 45 to 65 in good health and CMV-seronegative. CDR3s include the opening cysteine and the closing phenylalanine or tryptophan. Each record gives: clone size, J gene, D gene, V gene, CDR3 DNA, CDR3 protein. D genes are given only for firm matches. Clone size is not always given. Where it is, it says once, few, many or a class for expanded clones.

NA TRBJ1-1 TRBD1 TRBV28 TGTGCCAGCAGTATCAGGGGGATCACTGAAGCTTTCTTT CASSIRGITEAFF
NA TRBJ1-1 NA TRBV18 TGTGCCAGCTCACCACGGGCTGCCAGGGGCGGCACTGAAGCTTTCTTT CASSPRAARGGTEAFF
few TRBJ1-1 NA TRBV6-5 TGTGCCAGTACCGGGACACTGAACACTGAAGCTTTCTTT CASTGTLNTEAFF
NA TRBJ2-3 TRBD1 TRBV30 TGTGCCTGGACCCCCCGGGACAGGACCCCAGATACGCAGTATTTT CAWTPRDRTPDTQYF
NA TRBJ2-3 NA TRBV5-1 TGCGCCAGCAGCTTTGGGGGGAACACAGATACGCAGTATTTT CASSFGGNTDTQYF
NA TRBJ1-5 NA TRBV19 TGTGCCAGTAGTATGAAACAGTATAGCAATCAGCCCCAGCATTTT CASSMKQYSNQPQHF
NA TRBJ2-5 TRBD1 TRBV7-9 TGTGCCAGCAGCTTAGTAGGGGGACAGTTTCAAGAGACCCAGTACTTC CASSLVGGQFQETQYF
few TRBJ2-5 TRBD2 TRBV6-6 TGTGCCAGCACCCCCGGGGGGACTCTCCAAGAGACCCAGTACTTC CASTPGGTLQETQYF
NA TRBJ1-5 NA TRBV7-2 TGTGCCAGCAGCTTAGCTCTCAGGGGTATCGTTCAGCCCCAGCATTTT CASSLALRGIVQPQHF
once TRBJ2-1 NA TRBV27 TGTGCCAGCAGTCCCTTCGCATACCCCAACCGGGACACTCACAATGAGCAGTTCTTC CASSPFAYPNRDTHNEQFF
NA TRBJ1-1 TRBD1 TRBV19 TGTGCCAGTAGTGCTCCACCGAGGGGCAGGGGGCGCGTGGGCACTGAAGCTTTCTTT CASSAPPRGRGRVGTEAFF
NA TRBJ2-5 TRBD2 TRBV19 TGTGCCAGTGGCCTCGGGACTAGCGGGAGTGGAGAGACCCAGTACTTC CASGLGTSGSGETQYF
NA TRBJ2-2 NA TRBV6-1 TGTGCCAGCAGAAGGGGAGGAGGTACCGGGGAGCTGTTTTTT CASRRGGGTGELFF
NA TRBJ1-5 NA TRBV28 TGTGCCAGCAGTTATCGGACAACGTTTCGGGGCAATCAGCCCCAGCATTTT CASSYRTTFRGNQPQHF
NA TRBJ2-5 NA TRBV28 TGTGCCGGCAGTTTTGTTAGCGTAAATCAAGAGACCCAGTACTTC CAGSFVSVNQETQYF
NA TRBJ1-1 NA TRBV13 TGTGCCAGCAGCTTACCCTCGGAGGTACCTGAAGCTTTCTTT CASSLPSEVPEAFF
NA TRBJ1-2 TRBD1 TRBV7-9 TGTGCCAGCAGCCCAGGGACAGACTATGGCTACACCTTC CASSPGTDYGYTF
NA TRBJ1-6 TRBD1 TRBV6-1 TGTGCCAGCAGTGAGGAAACCAGGGGGTATTCACCCCTCCACTTT CASSEETRGYSPLHF
NA TRBJ2-1 NA TRBV27 TGTGCCAGCCAGGACGGACTAAGCTCCTACAATGAGCAGTTCTTC CASQDGLSSYNEQFF
few TRBJ2-7 TRBD2 TRBV25-1 TGTGCCAGCAGTGACGGACGGCTAGCGGGAGTGGTGGGCGAGCAGTACTTC CASSDGRLAGVVGEQYF
NA TRBJ1-1 NA TRBV29-1 TGCAGCGTCTCAAGGGGAGGGAACACTGAAGCTTTCTTT CSVSRGGNTEAFF
NA TRBJ1-5 TRBD1 TRBV6-5 TGTGCCAGCAGTCCGGACAGGGCGGGTCAGCCCCAGCATTTT CASSPDRAGQPQHF
NA TRBJ2-7 TRBD1 TRBV7-9 TGTGCCAGCAGCTTATTGACAGGGAGCTACGAGCAGTACTTC CASSLLTGSYEQYF
NA TRBJ1-5 NA TRBV19 TGTGCCAGTAGTTACAGTAGAAGTCCCCAGCATTTT CASSYSRSPQHF
once TRBJ2-5 NA TRBV21-1 TGTGCCAGCAGCTCCCGGGACTCTGGGGGAGAGACCCAGTACTTC CASSSRDSGGETQYF
NA TRBJ1-1 NA TRBV6-5 TGTGCCAGCAGTTCGAACGGAGAGAACACTGAAGCTTTCTTT CASSSNGENTEAFF
NA TRBJ2-1 NA TRBV27 TGTGCCAGCAGTTTGACAATCGCCCCTTACAATGAGCAGTTCTTC CASSLTIAPYNEQFF